These T cell receptor beta chains were read from a single sample in a study of blood T cells in healthy people across ages. TCRdb ran MiXCR on the 5' RACE reads and lists one entry per CDR3 protein. This table holds roughly 800,000 distinct CDR3 sequences, approximately 24% found once. The sample also formed part of further work on T cells of mothers and their children.

Source material: blood. Receptors originate from a boy aged 5-17 years in good health. CDR3s include the opening cysteine and the closing phenylalanine or tryptophan. D genes are given only for firm matches. Not every row has a clone size; where given, it reads once, few, many or a size class.

TRBV5-1	few	NA	TRBJ2-5	TGCGCCAGCAGCTTTGGACTTAAAGGGGGAGAGACCCAGTACTTC	CASSFGLKGGETQYF
TRBV19	few	TRBD1	TRBJ2-7	TGTGCCAGTAGTACATTGACAGGGTCCTACGAGCAGTACTTC	CASSTLTGSYEQYF
TRBV20-1	NA	NA	TRBJ2-3	TGCAGTGCGACCGGGGCCGGAGATACGCAGTATTTT	CSATGAGDTQYF
TRBV11-3	NA	TRBD2	TRBJ2-1	TGTGCCAGCAGCTTAGACAGCGGGGGGGAAAATGAGCAGTTCTTC	CASSLDSGGENEQFF
TRBV24-1	NA	TRBD1	TRBJ2-1	TGTGCCACCAGTGGGGACAGGAAGGATGAGCAGTTCTTC	CATSGDRKDEQFF
TRBV7-9	NA	NA	TRBJ1-4	TGTGCCAGCCGGGGTCCCGGAAGTGAAAAACTGTTTTTT	CASRGPGSEKLFF
TRBV5-1	NA	NA	TRBJ2-2	TGCGCCAGCAGTCCCTTGGAGATGGGTAACACCGGGGAGCTGTTTTTT	CASSPLEMGNTGELFF
TRBV20-1	many	TRBD2	TRBJ2-1	TGCAGTGCGAAAAAAAGCGGGGCCTGGGACAATGAGCAGTTCTTC	CSAKKSGAWDNEQFF
TRBV10-3	NA	NA	TRBJ2-1	TGTGCCATCCAGGGCGGCTACAATGAGCAGTTCTTC	CAIQGGYNEQFF
TRBV30	NA	TRBD1	TRBJ1-1	TGTGCCTGGAGTTCAGGGGGCACTGAAGCTTTCTTT	CAWSSGGTEAFF
TRBV4-1	NA	NA	TRBJ1-5	TGCGCCAGCAGCCAAACCGGGACCTACAATCAACCCCAGCATTTT	CASSQTGTYNQPQHF
TRBV6-1	NA	NA	TRBJ2-4	TGTGCCAGCAGTGAAGCGGGGCTAGCCAAAAACATTCAGTACTTC	CASSEAGLAKNIQYF
TRBV11-2	NA	NA	TRBJ2-3	TGTGCCAGCAGCTTAAGTGGGGTGCCACCTAGCACAGATACGCAGTATTTT	CASSLSGVPPSTDTQYF
TRBV20-1	NA	NA	TRBJ1-4	TGCAGTGCGACCCGGACAGTCCGTAATGAAAAACTGTTTTTT	CSATRTVRNEKLFF
TRBV12-3/TRBV12-4	NA	NA	TRBJ1-5	TGTGCCAGCAGAACCGGGGTAGGAAGCAATCAGCCCCAGCATTTT	CASRTGVGSNQPQHF
TRBV25-1	few	TRBD2	TRBJ2-1	TGTGCCAGCAGTGAATCGCGGGGGAGGGCCTACAATGAGCAGTTCTTC	CASSESRGRAYNEQFF
TRBV4-1	NA	NA	TRBJ1-2	TGCGCCAGCGGGCCAGACCGGGGCTATGGCTACACCTTC	CASGPDRGYGYTF
TRBV18	few	NA	TRBJ2-3	TGTGCCAGCTCACCACGCAGGGACGCAGATACGCAGTATTTT	CASSPRRDADTQYF
TRBV9	NA	NA	TRBJ2-7	TGTGCCAGCAGCGTAAACGGTGCCTCCTACGAGCAGTACTTC	CASSVNGASYEQYF
TRBV6-1	NA	NA	TRBJ1-3	TGTGCCAGCAGTGGAGGGTTTGGGGGGCTCGGAAACACCATATGTTTT	CASSGGFGGLGNTICF
TRBV5-1	few	NA	TRBJ1-5	TGCGCCAGCAGCAGGGATGGGTCGGCCAATCAGCCCCAGCATTTT	CASSRDGSANQPQHF
TRBV7-3	NA	NA	TRBJ2-1	TGTGCCAGCAGCTTAAAGGGAGGGGGAATATACAATGAGCAGTTCTTC	CASSLKGGGIYNEQFF
TRBV6-1	NA	NA	TRBJ2-1	TGTGCCAGCAGTGAAGGAGACAGAGTCTACAATGAGCAGTTCTTC	CASSEGDRVYNEQFF
TRBV5-1	few	NA	TRBJ1-1	TGCGCCAGCAGCTTGGGCACAGCGGGTCGGGGCACTGAAGCTTTCTTT	CASSLGTAGRGTEAFF
TRBV20-1	NA	NA	TRBJ1-1	TGCAGTGCTAGAGATCAGTGGACGGCGACCGCAGCTTTCTTT	CSARDQWTATAAFF
TRBV20-1	few	TRBD1	TRBJ1-1	TGCAGTGCTACGCCCCGGACAGGGGGCACTGAAGCTTTCTTT	CSATPRTGGTEAFF
TRBV2	NA	NA	TRBJ1-2	TGTGCCAGCAGTGTCAGGGCCTCCGCTAACTATGGCTACACCTTC	CASSVRASANYGYTF
TRBV29-1	few	TRBD1	TRBJ2-1	TGCAGCGTTGAAGCTGGGACAGCCACTTACAATGAGCAGTTCTTC	CSVEAGTATYNEQFF
TRBV12-3/TRBV12-4	few	TRBD2	TRBJ2-5	TGTGCCAGCTCCTGGGGTAGCGGGAGGGGGGAGACCCAGTACTTC	CASSWGSGRGETQYF
TRBV29-1	NA	TRBD1	TRBJ2-5	TGCAGCGTTGGGGTGGCCAGGGGGCGAGAGACCCAGTACTTC	CSVGVARGRETQYF
TRBV30	NA	NA	TRBJ2-1	TGTGCCTGGAGTGTACAAGGAGGGGATGAGCAGTTCTTC	CAWSVQGGDEQFF
TRBV27	few	NA	TRBJ1-5	TGTGCCAGCACGCCTCGTCTGGGCAATCAGCCCCAGCATTTT	CASTPRLGNQPQHF
TRBV27	NA	NA	TRBJ2-1	TGTGCCAGCAGGAAGGGCATCGGGCTCATATACAATGAGCAGTTCTTC	CASRKGIGLIYNEQFF
TRBV6-1	NA	TRBD1	TRBJ1-6	TGTGCCAGCAGTGACCAAGGACAGGGAGTCAGGTCCTATAATTCACCCCTCCACTTT	CASSDQGQGVRSYNSPLHF
TRBV29-1	NA	NA	TRBJ2-3	TGCAGCGAGCTAGACACGTACACAGATACGCAGTATTTT	CSELDTYTDTQYF
TRBV5-1	once	TRBD1	TRBJ2-1	TGCGCCAGCAGCCGACAGGGGCGGCCGACCTACAATGAGCAGTTCTTC	CASSRQGRPTYNEQFF
TRBV24-1	NA	NA	TRBJ2-6	TGTGCCACCAGTCCAGGCTCTGGGGCCAACGTCCTGACTTTC	CATSPGSGANVLTF